These 20 T cell receptor beta chains originate from one sample sequenced in a study of identical twins. TCRdb processed the 5' RACE reads anew with MiXCR; each CDR3 protein has one entry. Among around 1.7 million distinct CDR3 sequences listed, about 32% were seen once. Source material: cord blood. These receptors came from a newborn girl in good health.

This clonotype was detected once. The rearrangement joins TRBV6-6 to TRBJ1-1; D possibly corresponds to TRBD1 (6 bases). The germline gives CDR1 MNHNY, CDR2 SVGAGI (reference sequence). V lost 6 bases and J 0 bases, leaving 11 bases between the germline ends. The CDR3 contains 14 residues. CDR3 DNA sequence: TGTGCCAGCAGAAGACAGGACCTGAACACTGAAGCTTTCTTT. Protein sequence: CASRRQDLNTEAFF.

There are many counts of this clonotype. The chain couples TRBV24-1 to TRBJ2-4, with 9 bases matching TRBD1. The CDR3 covers 17 residues. Trimming took 2 bases from V and 2 from J; bases not matched to a gene: 6. Looked up from germline, CDR1 is KGHDR and CDR2 is SFDVKD. The CDR3 nucleotides are TGTGCCACCAGTGATTCGACAGGGGGTTGGTCCAAAAACATTCAGTACTTC. Translation: CATSDSTGGWSKNIQYF.

Only a few counts were recorded for this clonotype. The J gene is TRBJ2-1, the V gene TRBV4-1, with D perhaps TRBD1 or TRBD2 (5 bases each). The V gene lost 1 base and the J gene lost 0 bases, with 13 bases spanning the gap. CDR1 and CDR2 (germline): MGHRA, YSYEKL. This CDR3 has 17 residues. The CDR3 coding sequence is TGCGCCAGCAGCCAAGGAGGGGCACGAAGCTCCTACAATGAGCAGTTCTTC. Translation gives CASSQGGARSSYNEQFF.

The table lists this clonotype with a few counts. The rearrangement links TRBV6-4 to TRBJ1-1; possibly TRBD1 for D (5 bases). The CDR3 extends over 13 amino acids. V was shortened by 5 bases and J by 4 bases, with 11 bases between the two germline ends. Germline values: CDR1 MRHNA, CDR2 SNTAGT. CDR3 coding DNA: TGTGCCAGCAGTTCGGAGAGGGGCACTGAAGCTTTCTTT. Its protein is CASSSERGTEAFF.

This clonotype was recorded a few times. This chain links TRBV20-1 with TRBJ1-4; D gene ambiguous. The CDR3 loop spans 11 amino acids. The germline V gene encodes CDR1 DFQATT and CDR2 SNEGSKA (reference sequence). Trimming cost V 6 bases and J 7 bases, with 9 bases left between them. The CDR3 sequence: CSARYSEKLFF. The CDR3 DNA reads as TGCAGTGCGAGATACAGTGAAAAACTGTTTTTT.

This clonotype has a handful of counts. The chain couples TRBV5-1 to TRBJ1-5; maybe TRBD1 (6 bases). Germline assignment: CDR1 SGHRS and CDR2 YFSETQ. V was cut by 4 bases and J by 6 bases, with 14 bases left in between. This CDR3 contains 14 residues. CDR3 sequence (DNA): TGCGCCAGCAGCATGTACCAGGGGACTCAGCCCCAGCATTTT. Its translation: CASSMYQGTQPQHF. The full variable domain, rest sourced from reference TRBV5-1 and TRBJ1-5, is KAGVTQTPRYLIKTRGQQVTLSCSPISGHRSVSWYQQTPGQGLQFLFEYFSETQRNKGNFPGRFSGRQFSNSRSEMNVSTLELGDSALYLCASSMYQGTQPQHFGDGTRLSIL.

The rearrangement uses TRBV5-4 and TRBJ2-7; 9 nucleotides agree with TRBD2. With the DNA end fitting TRBJ2-5 better, the J assignment may be wrong. The V gene's germline CDR1 is SGHNT and CDR2 YYREEE (reference sequence). There are 15 residues in the CDR3. The CDR3 region has the DNA TGTGCCAGCACCACCTTAGCGGGAGAAGGAGAGACCCAGTACTTC. Its protein is CASTTLAGEGETQYF.

This clonotype was observed a handful of times. The gene calls are TRBV5-1 and TRBJ2-3; D is undetermined. This CDR3 region has 15 residues. Trimming left V 3 bases short and J 1 base short, with 12 bases between. Germline V gene lookup returns CDR1 SGHRS and CDR2 YFSETQ. This CDR3 reads CASSSSTGGTDTQYF. The CDR3 nucleotides read TGCGCCAGCAGCTCCTCGACTGGGGGCACAGATACGCAGTATTTT.

The rearrangement joins TRBV3-1 to TRBJ2-1; no clear D gene. Trimming took 4 bases from V and 9 from J, leaving 16 bases between them. This CDR3 comprises 14 residues. CDR1 LGHDT and CDR2 YNNKEL come from the germline V gene (reference sequence). The CDR3 DNA follows: TGTGCCAGCAGCCCAGAAGCGACTTATGGTGAGCAGTTCTTC. Translation gives CASSPEATYGEQFF.

This clonotype was seen more than once but under ten times. This rearrangement joins TRBV20-1 to TRBJ1-4; D is unresolved. The CDR3 spans 15 residues. Germline V lookup: CDR1 DFQATT, CDR2 SNEGSKA (reference sequence). V was pared by 1 base and J by 8 bases, with 17 bases between. The CDR3 sequence: CSARVPVGMREKLFF. The DNA of the CDR3 is TGCAGTGCTAGAGTACCAGTGGGGATGAGGGAAAAACTGTTTTTT.

The table lists this clonotype with many counts. The junction shows a germline mismatch at one end, possibly a read error. V and J are TRBV5-1 and TRBJ2-7; possibly TRBD2 for D (5 bases). Germline assignment: CDR1 SGHRS and CDR2 YFSETQ. CDR3 size: 14 residues. The CDR3, as DNA: TGTGCCAGCAGTTTAGCAGGAGAGGGCTACGAGCAGTACTTC. Protein product: CASSLAGEGYEQYF.

The CDR3 nucleotides are TGTGCCAGCAGCCAGAAAATAGCGGGGGGCATCCAAGAGACCCAGTACTTC. Its protein product is CASSQKIAGGIQETQYF. The chain joins TRBV4-2 to TRBJ2-5; TRBD2 agrees at 10 bases. Germline V gives CDR1 LGHNA, CDR2 YNFKEQ. The trim removed 3 bases at V and 1 base at J, leaving 8 bases unmatched. This CDR3 contains 17 residues.

This clonotype was seen more than once but under ten times. The chain uses TRBV28 and TRBJ1-1; 8 positions agree with TRBD1. The V gene's germline CDR1 is MDHEN and CDR2 SYDVKM. The CDR3 consists of 15 residues. V was clipped by 7 bases and J by 0 bases; unmatched bases: 7. The CDR3 nucleotides read TGTGCCAGCACTAACAGGGGGTTCATGAACACTGAAGCTTTCTTT. The encoded protein is CASTNRGFMNTEAFF.

The V and J genes are TRBV4-2 and TRBJ1-3; D is uncertain. The CDR3 has 15 amino acids. With 0 bases removed from V and 0 bases from J, the gap between germline ends came to 6 bases. Germline CDR1 and CDR2: LGHNA and YNFKEQ. For the CDR3, the DNA is TGTGCCAGCAGCCAAGACAGGAGCTCTGGAAACACCATATATTTT. This sequence encodes CASSQDRSSGNTIYF.

The chain uses TRBV20-1 and TRBJ2-5, with unresolved D. Trimming took off 6 bases at V and 2 bases at J, with 16 bases between the two ends. Germline assignment: CDR1 DFQATT and CDR2 SNEGSKA (reference sequence). The CDR3 contains 14 residues. The CDR3 region has the DNA TGCAGTGCCCAGAAAGTGGCTGTACAAGAGACCCAGTACTTC. It encodes CSAQKVAVQETQYF.

This clonotype has more than one count but fewer than ten. The chain couples TRBV20-1 to TRBJ1-2; D not resolved. Germline V gene sequence: CDR1 DFQATT, CDR2 SNEGSKA (reference sequence). V lost 1 base and J lost 7, with 13 bases in between. The CDR3 extends over 13 amino acids. The DNA of the CDR3 is TGCAGTGCTAGAGGGAACGCTGGGGTTGGCTACACCTTC. This sequence encodes CSARGNAGVGYTF.

This clonotype appeared many times. The V and J genes are TRBV2 and TRBJ1-2, with TRBD1 matching 9 bases. This CDR3 has 14 residues. The germline CDR1 and CDR2 sequences are SNHLY and FYNNEI. J was trimmed by 2 bases and V by 3 bases; bases with no gene match: 1. For the CDR3, the DNA is TGTGCCAGCAGTGACGGGACAGGGAACTATGGCTACACCTTC. This sequence encodes CASSDGTGNYGYTF.

This clonotype was counted only a few times. V is TRBV7-9 and J is TRBJ1-1; D is uncertain. The V end was cut by 10 bases, the J end by 3 bases, with 21 bases between. CDR1 SEHNR and CDR2 FQNEAQ come from the germline V gene (reference sequence). CDR3 length: 15 residues. The CDR3 loop reads CAITRVQVTHTEAFF. The CDR3 coding sequence is TGTGCCATTACACGGGTCCAGGTCACTCACACTGAAGCTTTCTTT.

This clonotype was seen a few times. The V and J genes are TRBV12-3 or TRBV12-4 and TRBJ2-1, with 8 bases aligning to TRBD2. The length of the CDR3 is 14 residues. Germline trimming cut 7 bases from V and 4 bases from J; bases unmatched to any gene: 6. Here the CDR3 DNA reads TGTGCCAGCACCCCGCTAGCGGGTTACAATGAGCAGTTCTTC. It encodes CASTPLAGYNEQFF.

This clonotype was picked up a small number of times. This rearrangement joins TRBV12-3 or TRBV12-4 to TRBJ2-3; 8 positions match TRBD1. The CDR3 sequence is 16 residues long. With 5 bases clipped from V and 2 bases from J, the junction kept 9 bases outside the gene matches. The CDR3 protein is CASSERGQGATDTQYF. The CDR3 DNA follows: TGTGCCAGCAGTGAAAGAGGCCAGGGGGCCACAGATACGCAGTATTTT.